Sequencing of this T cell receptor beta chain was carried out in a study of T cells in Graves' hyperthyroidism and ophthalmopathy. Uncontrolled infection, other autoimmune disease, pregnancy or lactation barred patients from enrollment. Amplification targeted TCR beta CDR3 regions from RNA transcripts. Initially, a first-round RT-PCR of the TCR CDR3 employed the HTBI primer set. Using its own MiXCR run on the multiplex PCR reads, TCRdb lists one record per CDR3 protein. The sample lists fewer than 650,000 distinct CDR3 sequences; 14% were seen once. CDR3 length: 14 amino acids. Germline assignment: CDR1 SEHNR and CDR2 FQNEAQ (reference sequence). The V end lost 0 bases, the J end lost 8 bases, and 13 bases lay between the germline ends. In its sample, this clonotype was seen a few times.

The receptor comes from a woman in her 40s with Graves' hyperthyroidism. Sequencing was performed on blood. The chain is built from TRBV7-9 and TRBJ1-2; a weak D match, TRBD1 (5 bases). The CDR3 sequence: CASSLASRAGGYTF. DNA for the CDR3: TGTGCCAGCAGCTTAGCGTCCAGGGCCGGGGGCTACACCTTC.